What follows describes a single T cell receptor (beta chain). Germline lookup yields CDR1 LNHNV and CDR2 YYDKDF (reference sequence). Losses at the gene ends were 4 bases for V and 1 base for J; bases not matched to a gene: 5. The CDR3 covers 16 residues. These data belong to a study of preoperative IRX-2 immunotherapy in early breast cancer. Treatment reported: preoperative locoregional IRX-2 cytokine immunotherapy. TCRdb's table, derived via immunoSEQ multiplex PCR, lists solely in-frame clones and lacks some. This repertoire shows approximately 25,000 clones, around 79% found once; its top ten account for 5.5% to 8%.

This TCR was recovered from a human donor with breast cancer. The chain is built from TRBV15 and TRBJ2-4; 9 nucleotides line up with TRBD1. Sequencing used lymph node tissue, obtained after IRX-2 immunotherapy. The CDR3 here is CATSKGGTGAKNIQYF. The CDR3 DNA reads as TGTGCCACCAGCAAAGGTGGGACAGGGGCCAAAAACATTCAGTACTTC.